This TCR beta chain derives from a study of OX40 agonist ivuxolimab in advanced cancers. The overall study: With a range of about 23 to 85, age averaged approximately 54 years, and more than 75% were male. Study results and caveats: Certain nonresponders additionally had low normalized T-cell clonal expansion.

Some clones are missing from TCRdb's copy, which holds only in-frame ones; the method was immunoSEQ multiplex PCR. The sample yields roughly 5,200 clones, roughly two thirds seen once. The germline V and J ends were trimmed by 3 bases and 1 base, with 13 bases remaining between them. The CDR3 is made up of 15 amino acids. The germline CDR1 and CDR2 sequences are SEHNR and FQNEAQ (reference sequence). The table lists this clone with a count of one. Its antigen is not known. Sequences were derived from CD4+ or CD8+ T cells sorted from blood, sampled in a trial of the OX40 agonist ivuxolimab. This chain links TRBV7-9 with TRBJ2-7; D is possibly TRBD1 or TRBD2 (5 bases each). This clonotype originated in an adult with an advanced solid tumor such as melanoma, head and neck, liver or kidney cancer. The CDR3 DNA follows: TGTGCCAGCAGCTTTCACCGGGACGGGTCCTACGAGCAGTACTTC. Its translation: CASSFHRDGSYEQYF.